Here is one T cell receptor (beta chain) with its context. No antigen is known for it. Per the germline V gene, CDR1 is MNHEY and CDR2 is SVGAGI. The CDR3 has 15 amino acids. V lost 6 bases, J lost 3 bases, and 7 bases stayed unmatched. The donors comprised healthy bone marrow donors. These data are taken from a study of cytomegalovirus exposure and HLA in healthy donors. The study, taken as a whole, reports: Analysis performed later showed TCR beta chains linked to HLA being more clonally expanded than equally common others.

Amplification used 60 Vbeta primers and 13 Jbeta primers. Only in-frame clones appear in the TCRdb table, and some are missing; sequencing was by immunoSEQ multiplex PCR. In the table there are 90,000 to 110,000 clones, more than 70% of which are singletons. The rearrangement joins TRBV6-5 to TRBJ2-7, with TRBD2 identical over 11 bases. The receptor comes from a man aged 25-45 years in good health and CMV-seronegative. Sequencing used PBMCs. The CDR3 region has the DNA TGTGCCAGCAGCCGTAGCGGGAGGGCGGTCTACGAGCAGTACTTC. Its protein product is CASSRSGRAVYEQYF.